This T cell receptor beta chain comes out of a study of blood T cells in healthy people across ages. The use of a sample-barcoded 5' primer and a J-beta primer mix characterized a second PCR of about 7 to 12 cycles. TCRdb processed the 5' RACE reads anew with MiXCR; each CDR3 protein has one entry. The sample shows fewer than 950,000 distinct CDR3 sequences, roughly 34% of them seen only once. Trimming took 0 bases from V and 7 from J; bases not matched to a gene: 10. Germline values: CDR1 LGHNA, CDR2 YNFKEQ. This CDR3 is 16 amino acids long. This clonotype occurred a few times. Its matching antigen is unknown. Broader study findings: Per million T cells, the diversity of TCR beta decreased roughly linearly as age advanced.

This receptor was obtained from a man between 18 and 35 years old in good health. Material for sequencing was blood. The gene calls are TRBV4-2 and TRBJ1-2, with 8 bases lining up with TRBD1. Written as DNA, the CDR3 is TGTGCCAGCAGCCAAGAAACCGGGGGCCAGGGGGCTGGCTACACCTTC. It translates to CASSQETGGQGAGYTF.